The 30 T cell receptor beta chains given below trace back to one sample, sequenced in a study of cytotoxic CD8 clonotypes in ibrutinib-treated CLL. Using immunoSEQ multiplex PCR, the repertoire was profiled, and TCRdb retains in-frame clones only, with some absent. The data hold hundreds of thousands of clones, with around 66% observed a single time. Sequencing was performed on PBMCs, taken after 36 months of ibrutinib treatment. The source is a human donor with chronic lymphocytic leukemia.

The sample holds a few counts of this clone. V is TRBV6-1 and J is TRBJ2-1; D tentatively fits TRBD1 or TRBD2 (5 bases each). V shed 9 bases and J shed 7 bases, with 19 bases lying between them. The CDR3 length is 14 residues. From germline, CDR1 is MNHNS and CDR2 SASEGT. This CDR3 is CASSTAGSINEQFF. CDR3 sequence (DNA): TGTGCCAGTTCGACAGCAGGGAGTATTAATGAGCAGTTCTTC.

V and J are TRBV7-6 and TRBJ2-1; 9 bases match TRBD2. Germline V gene lookup returns CDR1 SGHVS and CDR2 FNYEAQ. The CDR3 contains 15 residues. Losses at the gene ends were 1 base for V and 5 bases for J; bases not matched to a gene: 3. The CDR3, as DNA: TGTGCCAGCAGCTTAGTGCTAGCGGGGCACAATGAGCAGTTCTTC. Translated, it gives CASSLVLAGHNEQFF.

The genes are TRBV27 and TRBJ2-1; TRBD2 agrees at 10 bases. The CDR3 is 16 amino acids. Germline CDR1 is MNHEY and CDR2 is SMNVEV (reference sequence). V lost 2 bases, J lost 4 bases, and 5 bases stayed unmatched. The CDR3 reads CASSLQLAGLYNEQFF. In DNA form, the CDR3 reads TGTGCCAGCAGTTTACAACTAGCGGGGCTATACAATGAGCAGTTCTTC.

This clone was observed a handful of times. V is TRBV4-1 and J is TRBJ2-3; D may match TRBD1 or TRBD2 (5 bases each). V was pared by 8 bases and J by 1 base, with 13 bases between. CDR1 MGHRA and CDR2 YSYEKL come from the germline V gene. The CDR3 spans 14 residues. The DNA of the CDR3 is TGCGCCAGCGGCTACGGGGCCCGCACAGATACGCAGTATTTT. The encoded protein is CASGYGARTDTQYF.

Only a few counts were recorded for this clone. The chain uses TRBV5-1 and TRBJ2-1; D uncertain. The V and J ends lost 0 bases and 4 bases respectively, with 5 bases between them. Germline-derived CDR1 and CDR2 are SGHRS and YFSETQ. This CDR3 spans 13 amino acids. CDR3: CASSLASYNEQFF. As DNA, the CDR3 is TGCGCCAGCAGCTTGGCCAGTTACAATGAGCAGTTCTTC.

The CDR3 DNA sequence: TGTGCCAGCAGCTTGGGGGTGAGGACTAGCGGGAGTTACGAGCAGTACTTC. Translated: CASSLGVRTSGSYEQYF. This chain uses TRBV5-4 with TRBJ2-7; 13 bases fit TRBD2. V shed 0 bases and J 4 bases; nucleotides not matched to a gene: 7. CDR1 and CDR2 from the germline V gene are SGHNT and YYREEE (reference sequence). The CDR3 is made up of 17 amino acids.

The sample holds a few counts of this clone. This sequence joins TRBV2 and TRBJ2-2; maybe TRBD2 (5 bases). There are 14 residues in the CDR3. Trimming shortened V by 7 bases and J by 5 bases, and 14 bases separated the two germline ends. Germline CDR1 and CDR2: SNHLY and FYNNEI. The CDR3 bases are TGTGCCAGCACCCGGGCCCGCGGGACCGGGGAGCTGTTTTTT. It codes for CASTRARGTGELFF.

The rearrangement links TRBV13 to TRBJ1-2, with TRBD1 matching 7 bases. Germline assignment: CDR1 PRHDT and CDR2 FYEKMQ (reference sequence). CDR3 length equals 17 residues. The ends lost 3 bases at V and 7 bases at J; junction bases unmatched: 17. The DNA for the CDR3 is TGTGCCAGCAGCTTGGTGAAGGGGGCGGCCACAGGCTCTGGCTACACCTTC. Protein product: CASSLVKGAATGSGYTF. The full variable domain, in which reference TRBV13 and TRBJ1-2 provide the parts outside the CDR3, is AAGVIQSPRHLIKEKRETATLKCYPIPRHDTVYWYQQGPGQDPQFLISFYEKMQSDKGSIPDRFSAQQFSDYHSELNMSSLELGDSALYFCASSLVKGAATGSGYTFGSGTRLTVV.

The chain combines TRBV7-3 with TRBJ2-2, with 11 bases lining up with TRBD2. V shed 5 bases and J 6 bases; nucleotides not matched to a gene: 5. The CDR3 runs 15 residues. The germline V gene encodes CDR1 SGHTA and CDR2 FQGTGA. The CDR3 DNA sequence: TGTGCCAGCAGCCCTGGGACTAGCGGAGCCGGGGAGCTGTTTTTT. Translated, it gives CASSPGTSGAGELFF. Based on the CDR3 plus reference TRBV7-3 and TRBJ2-2, the full variable domain is GAGVSQTPSNKVTEKGKYVELRCDPISGHTALYWYRQSLGQGPEFLIYFQGTGAADDSGLPNDRFFAVRPEGSVSTLKIQRTERGDSAVYLCASSPGTSGAGELFFGEGSRLTVL.

This clone appeared a few times. J is TRBJ2-7 and V is TRBV5-1, with a weak D call TRBD2 (6 bases). The ends were cut back, 0 bases at V and 1 base at J, with 11 bases in the middle. The CDR3 has 15 amino acids. Germline V CDR1 and CDR2: SGHRS, YFSETQ. CDR3 in amino acids: CASSLEAGSSYEQYF. DNA for the CDR3: TGCGCCAGCAGCTTGGAGGCGGGGTCTTCCTACGAGCAGTACTTC.

The V and J genes are TRBV10-3 and TRBJ2-1, with 9 bases matching TRBD1. The V gene's germline CDR1 is ENHRY and CDR2 SYGVKD. The CDR3 extends over 13 amino acids. J was trimmed by 12 bases and V by 6 bases; bases with no gene match: 9. The CDR3 DNA reads as TGTGCCATCAGGGACGGACAGGGGATGGGGCAGTTCTTC. This sequence encodes CAIRDGQGMGQFF.

There are a few counts of this clone. J is TRBJ2-3 and V is TRBV5-1; 8 bases fit TRBD2. CDR1 SGHRS and CDR2 YFSETQ come from the germline V gene. V lost 4 bases and J lost 6; bases outside the gene matches: 10. The CDR3 covers 15 residues. The CDR3 nucleotides read TGCGCCAGCAGCCCAAATCGGGGGGGATCGGATACGCAGTATTTT. This encodes CASSPNRGGSDTQYF.

The chain is built from TRBV7-2 and TRBJ2-2, with TRBD1 matching 8 bases. CDR1 and CDR2 (germline): SGHTA, FQGNSA. The CDR3 is 16 residues long. The V segment lost 1 base and the J segment 1 base; nucleotides outside the gene matches: 2. The CDR3 DNA reads TGTGCCAGCAGCTTAGGGACAGGGCTGAACACCGGGGAGCTGTTTTTT. Its translation: CASSLGTGLNTGELFF.

The genes are TRBV27 and TRBJ2-1; D gene unclear. From germline, CDR1 is MNHEY and CDR2 SMNVEV (reference sequence). The CDR3 totals 11 residues. Trimming stripped 8 bases from V and 9 bases from J, with 11 bases between. CDR3 protein: CASGLGGEQFF. In DNA, the CDR3 is TGTGCCAGCGGCTTGGGCGGTGAGCAGTTCTTC.

The sample holds a few counts of this clone. The V gene is TRBV10-2, the J gene TRBJ1-2; 7 bases are shared with TRBD1. Germline loops: CDR1 WSHSY, CDR2 SAAADI. J lost 8 bases, V lost 7 bases, and 10 bases had no gene match. This CDR3 is 13 amino acids long. CDR3 in DNA: TGCGCCAGCACCCGGCGACAGGGTGAGGGCTACACCTTC. Encoded protein: CASTRRQGEGYTF.

V gene TRBV19 combines with J gene TRBJ1-2; no reliable D call. The CDR3 extends over 15 amino acids. The V and J ends lost 5 bases and 4 bases respectively, with 17 bases between them. Germline V lookup: CDR1 LNHDA, CDR2 SQIVND (reference sequence). The DNA for the CDR3 is TGTGCCAGTAGTCCCCGGAGTCTCAGGAGCTATGGCTACACCTTC. Amino acid sequence: CASSPRSLRSYGYTF.

In regard to this clone: This specimen includes other DNA sequences encoding the same CDR3. The chain joins TRBV19 to TRBJ2-7, with 9 bases identical to TRBD2. Germline-derived CDR1 and CDR2 are LNHDA and SQIVND (reference sequence). This CDR3 is built from 15 residues. With 3 bases clipped from V and 1 base from J, the junction kept 4 bases outside the gene matches. CDR3 residues: CASSISGGFSYEQYF. CDR3 DNA sequence: TGTGCCAGTAGTATTAGCGGGGGTTTTTCCTACGAGCAGTACTTC.

V gene TRBV2 combines with J gene TRBJ2-5, with a tentative D call TRBD1 (8 bases). The CDR3 covers 14 residues. Trimming cost V 8 bases and J 2 bases, with 15 bases left between them. The germline gives CDR1 SNHLY, CDR2 FYNNEI. CDR3 in amino acids: CASRQGREQETQYF. Here the CDR3 DNA reads TGTGCCAGCCGACAGGGGAGGGAACAAGAGACCCAGTACTTC. Full variable domain (rest looked up from reference TRBV2 and TRBJ2-5): EPEVTQTPSHQVTQMGQEVILRCVPISNHLYFYWYRQILGQKVEFLVSFYNNEISEKSEIFDDQFSVERPDGSNFTLKIRSTKLEDSAMYFCASRQGREQETQYFGPGTRLLVL.

This sequence joins TRBV28 and TRBJ2-7; D uncertain. Germline V CDR1 and CDR2: MDHEN, SYDVKM. The V end was cut by 3 bases, the J end by 3 bases, with 15 bases between. CDR3 length: 15 amino acids. This CDR3 is CASSFLRRADYEQYF. CDR3 DNA sequence: TGTGCCAGCAGTTTTTTACGACGCGCGGACTACGAGCAGTACTTC.

This chain joins TRBV10-3 and TRBJ2-5; the D is unclear. CDR3 length equals 15 residues. V lost 0 bases and J lost 4, with 12 bases in between. Germline V gene sequence: CDR1 ENHRY, CDR2 SYGVKD. CDR3 sequence reads: CAISESKHIGETQYF. For the CDR3, the DNA is TGTGCCATCAGTGAGTCGAAACATATCGGAGAGACCCAGTACTTC.

The chain links TRBV19 to TRBJ2-5, with a possible D match to TRBD2 (6 bases). The CDR3 spans 14 residues. The germline V gene encodes CDR1 LNHDA and CDR2 SQIVND (reference sequence). Trimming pared 2 bases from V and 5 bases from J, leaving 12 bases between. The CDR3 sequence: CASSIRLARETQYF. CDR3 sequence (DNA): TGTGCCAGTAGTATACGGCTAGCGCGGGAGACCCAGTACTTC.

A few counts support this clone. This sequence joins TRBV5-1 and TRBJ1-2; 10 nucleotides line up with TRBD1. In germline, CDR1 is SGHRS, CDR2 YFSETQ. Unmatched junction bases numbered 6, after V lost 4 bases and J lost 0 bases. CDR3 length equals 16 residues. Here the CDR3 reads CASSGDRGRPNYGYTF. The CDR3 DNA sequence: TGCGCCAGCAGCGGGGACAGGGGCCGCCCTAACTATGGCTACACCTTC.

This chain joins TRBV5-4 and TRBJ2-7, with D perhaps TRBD1 (5 bases). Trimming cost V 5 bases and J 4 bases, with 10 bases left between them. CDR3 length: 12 residues. The germline V gene encodes CDR1 SGHNT and CDR2 YYREEE (reference sequence). CDR3 loop: CASRDKLYEQYF. The CDR3 DNA sequence: TGTGCCAGCAGGGACAAATTGTACGAGCAGTACTTC.

The chain combines TRBV7-2 with TRBJ1-2; a possible D gene is TRBD1 (5 bases). Germline values: CDR1 SGHTA, CDR2 FQGNSA. Trimming cost V 4 bases and J 12 bases, with 18 bases left between them. The CDR3 is 13 amino acids. CDR3 sequence (DNA): TGTGCCAGCAGCTCGATGGCCGGGACCGGAAACACCTTC. This sequence encodes CASSSMAGTGNTF.

The chain couples TRBV2 to TRBJ1-5, with D uncertain. The germline gives CDR1 SNHLY, CDR2 FYNNEI. This CDR3 region has 15 residues. Trimming stripped 7 bases from V and 4 bases from J, with 17 bases between. The CDR3 loop is CASTGGSPSNQPQHF. The CDR3 DNA is TGTGCCAGCACTGGTGGGTCCCCCAGTAATCAGCCCCAGCATTTT.

The gene calls are TRBV25-1 and TRBJ1-4, with D hard to call. Germline V gives CDR1 MGHDK, CDR2 SYGVNS. CDR3 length: 15 residues. The V and J ends lost 8 bases and 2 bases respectively, with 15 bases between them. The chain's CDR3 is CASLLVRATNEKLFF. The CDR3, as DNA: TGTGCCAGCCTTTTGGTAAGGGCGACTAATGAAAAACTGTTTTTT.

The V and J genes are TRBV15 and TRBJ1-3, with 8 bases aligning to TRBD1. Germline V gene lookup returns CDR1 LNHNV and CDR2 YYDKDF (reference sequence). V dropped 3 bases and J dropped 2; count of bases not matched to a gene: 6. The CDR3 is 16 residues long. This chain's CDR3 is CATSRDRARTGNTIYF. The CDR3 DNA reads as TGTGCCACCAGCAGGGACAGGGCTAGGACTGGAAACACCATATATTTT. Variable domain in full (rest from reference TRBV15 and TRBJ1-3): DAMVIQNPRYQVTQFGKPVTLSCSQTLNHNVMYWYQQKSSQAPKLLFHYYDKDFNNEADTPDNFQSRRPNTSFCFLDIRSPGLGDTAMYLCATSRDRARTGNTIYFGEGSWLTVV.

The genes are TRBV7-8 and TRBJ2-7; 7 nucleotides line up with TRBD1. The CDR3 sequence is 14 residues long. The germline gives CDR1 SGHVS, CDR2 FQNEAQ. The V gene end was trimmed by 3 bases and the J gene end by 6 bases; junction bases not matched to a gene: 8. The chain's CDR3 is CASSFGDRPLEQYF. CDR3 sequence (DNA): TGTGCCAGCAGCTTTGGGGACAGACCCCTCGAGCAGTACTTC.

The V and J genes are TRBV5-1 and TRBJ2-1; no clear D. The CDR3 runs to 15 residues. Deletions cut 0 bases from V and 0 bases from J, with 7 bases between. CDR1 and CDR2 from the germline V gene are SGHRS and YFSETQ. Here the CDR3 reads CASSLDTSSYNEQFF. The DNA for the CDR3 is TGCGCCAGCAGCTTGGATACGAGCTCCTACAATGAGCAGTTCTTC.

This clone was observed a handful of times. The V call is TRBV29-1, the J call TRBJ2-5; possible D gene TRBD1, 5 bases. Germline values: CDR1 SQVTM, CDR2 ANQGSEA. The CDR3 is 13 residues long. Between the trimmed V and J ends, which lost 2 bases and 1 base, there was a span of 8 bases. Here the CDR3 reads CSVEWGSQETQYF. The CDR3 DNA is TGCAGCGTTGAATGGGGCAGCCAAGAGACCCAGTACTTC.